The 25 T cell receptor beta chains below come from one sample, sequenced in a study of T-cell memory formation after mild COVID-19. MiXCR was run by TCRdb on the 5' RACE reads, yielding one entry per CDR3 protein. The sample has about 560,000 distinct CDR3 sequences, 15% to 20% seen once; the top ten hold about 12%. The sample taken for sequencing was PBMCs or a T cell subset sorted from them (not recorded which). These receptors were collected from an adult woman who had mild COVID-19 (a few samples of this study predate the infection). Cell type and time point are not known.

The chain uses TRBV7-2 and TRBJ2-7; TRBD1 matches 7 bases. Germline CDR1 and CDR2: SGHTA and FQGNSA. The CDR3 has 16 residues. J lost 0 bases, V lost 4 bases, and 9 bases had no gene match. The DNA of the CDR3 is TGTGCCAGCAGCTCCCCGGGACAGTCTAGCTCCTACGAGCAGTACTTC. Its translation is CASSSPGQSSSYEQYF.

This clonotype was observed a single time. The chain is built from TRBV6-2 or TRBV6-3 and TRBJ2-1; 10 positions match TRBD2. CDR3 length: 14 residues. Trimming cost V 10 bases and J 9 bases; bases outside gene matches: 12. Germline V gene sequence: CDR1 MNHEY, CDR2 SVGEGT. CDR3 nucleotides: TGTGCCACGGGAGGAGCGGGAGGGCCGGGTGAGCAGTTCTTC. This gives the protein CATGGAGGPGEQFF.

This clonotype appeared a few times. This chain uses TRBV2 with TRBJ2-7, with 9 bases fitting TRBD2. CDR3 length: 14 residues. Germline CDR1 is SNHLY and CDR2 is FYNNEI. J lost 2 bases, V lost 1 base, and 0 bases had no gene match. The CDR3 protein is CASSEGLAAYEQYF. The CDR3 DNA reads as TGTGCCAGCAGTGAAGGACTAGCGGCCTACGAGCAGTACTTC.

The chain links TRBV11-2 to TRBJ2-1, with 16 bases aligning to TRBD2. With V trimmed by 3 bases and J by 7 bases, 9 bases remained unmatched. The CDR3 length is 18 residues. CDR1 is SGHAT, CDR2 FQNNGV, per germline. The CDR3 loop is CASSLAGTSGRDGNEQFF. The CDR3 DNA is TGTGCCAGCAGCTTGGCCGGGACTAGCGGGAGGGATGGTAATGAGCAGTTCTTC.

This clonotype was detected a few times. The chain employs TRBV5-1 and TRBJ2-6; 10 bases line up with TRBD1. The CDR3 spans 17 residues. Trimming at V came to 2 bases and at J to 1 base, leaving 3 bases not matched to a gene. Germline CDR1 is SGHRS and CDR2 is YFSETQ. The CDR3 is CASSFDRGPSGANVLTF. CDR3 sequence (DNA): TGCGCCAGCAGCTTTGACAGGGGGCCATCTGGGGCCAACGTCCTGACTTTC.

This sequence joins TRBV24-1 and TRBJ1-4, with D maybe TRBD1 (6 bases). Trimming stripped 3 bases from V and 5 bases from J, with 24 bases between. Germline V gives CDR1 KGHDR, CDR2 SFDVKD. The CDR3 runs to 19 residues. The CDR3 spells CATSDPKIRTTGPNEKLFF. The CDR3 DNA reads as TGTGCCACCAGTGATCCTAAAATTCGGACGACAGGCCCCAATGAAAAACTGTTTTTT.

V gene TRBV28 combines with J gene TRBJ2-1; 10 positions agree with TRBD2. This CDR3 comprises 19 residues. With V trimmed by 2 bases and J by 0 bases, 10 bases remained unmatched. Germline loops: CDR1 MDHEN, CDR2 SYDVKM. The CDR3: CASSLIAGGSISSYNEQFF. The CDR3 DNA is TGTGCCAGCAGTTTAATAGCGGGGGGTTCCATTAGCTCCTACAATGAGCAGTTCTTC.

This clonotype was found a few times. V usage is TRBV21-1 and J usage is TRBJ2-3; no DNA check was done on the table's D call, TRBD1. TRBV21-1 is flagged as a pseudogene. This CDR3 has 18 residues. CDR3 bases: TGTGCCAGCAGCAAAAACCGACAGAATTCCACGGGGTACGATACGCAGTATTTT. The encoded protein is CASSKNRQNSTGYDTQYF.

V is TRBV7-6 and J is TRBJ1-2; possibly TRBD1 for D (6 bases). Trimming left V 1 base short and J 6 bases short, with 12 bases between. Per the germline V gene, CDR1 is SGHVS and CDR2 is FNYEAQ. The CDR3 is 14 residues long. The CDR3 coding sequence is TGTGCCAGCAGCTTAGGCGGAGGGGGGAATGGCTACACCTTC. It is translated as CASSLGGGGNGYTF.

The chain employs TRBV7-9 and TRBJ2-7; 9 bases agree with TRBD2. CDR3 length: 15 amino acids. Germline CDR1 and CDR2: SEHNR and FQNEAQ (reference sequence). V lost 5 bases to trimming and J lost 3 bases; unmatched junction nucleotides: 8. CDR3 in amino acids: CASSLLAGVGYEQYF. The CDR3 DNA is TGTGCCAGCAGCCTCTTAGCGGGAGTGGGCTACGAGCAGTACTTC.

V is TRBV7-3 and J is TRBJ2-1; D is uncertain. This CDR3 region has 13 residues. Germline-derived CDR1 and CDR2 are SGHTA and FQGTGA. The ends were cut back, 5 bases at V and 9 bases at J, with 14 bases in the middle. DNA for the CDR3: TGTGCCAGCAGCCTAAACTTAGCTGGTGAGCAGTTCTTC. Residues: CASSLNLAGEQFF.

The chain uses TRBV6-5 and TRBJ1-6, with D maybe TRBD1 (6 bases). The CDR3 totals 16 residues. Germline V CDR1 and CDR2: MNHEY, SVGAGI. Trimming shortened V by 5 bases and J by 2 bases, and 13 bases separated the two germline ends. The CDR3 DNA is TGTGCCAGCAGTACCTCGACAGGACCCTATAATTCACCCCTCCACTTT. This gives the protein CASSTSTGPYNSPLHF.

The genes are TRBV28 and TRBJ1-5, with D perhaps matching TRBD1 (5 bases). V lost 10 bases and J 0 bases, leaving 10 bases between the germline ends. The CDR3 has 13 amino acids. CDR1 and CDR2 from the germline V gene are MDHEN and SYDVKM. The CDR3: CATDRPSNQPQHF. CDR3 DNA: TGTGCCACCGACAGACCTAGCAATCAGCCCCAGCATTTT.

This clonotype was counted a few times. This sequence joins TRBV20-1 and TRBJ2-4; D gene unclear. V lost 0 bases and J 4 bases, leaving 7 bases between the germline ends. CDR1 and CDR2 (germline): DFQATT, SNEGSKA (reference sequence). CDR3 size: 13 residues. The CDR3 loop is CSAREEKKNIQYF. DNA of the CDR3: TGCAGTGCTAGAGAGGAGAAAAAAAACATTCAGTACTTC.

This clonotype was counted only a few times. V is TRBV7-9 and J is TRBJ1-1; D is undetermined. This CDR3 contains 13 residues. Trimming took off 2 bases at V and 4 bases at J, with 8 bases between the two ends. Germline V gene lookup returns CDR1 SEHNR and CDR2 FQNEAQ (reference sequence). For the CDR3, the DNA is TGTGCCAGCAGCTTATTCGGGTCCACTGAAGCTTTCTTT. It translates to CASSLFGSTEAFF.

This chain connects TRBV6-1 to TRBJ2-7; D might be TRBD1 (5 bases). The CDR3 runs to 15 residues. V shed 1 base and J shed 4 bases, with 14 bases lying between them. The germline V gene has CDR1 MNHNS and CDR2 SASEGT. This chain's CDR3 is CASSEVAGIGYEQYF. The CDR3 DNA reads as TGTGCCAGCAGTGAAGTTGCAGGGATTGGTTACGAGCAGTACTTC.

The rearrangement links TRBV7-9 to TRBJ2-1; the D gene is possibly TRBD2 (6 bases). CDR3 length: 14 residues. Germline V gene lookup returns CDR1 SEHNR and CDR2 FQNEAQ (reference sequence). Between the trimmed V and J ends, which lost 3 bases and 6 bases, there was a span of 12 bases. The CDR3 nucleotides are TGTGCCAGCAGCTTCAGCCCCGGGGGCAATGAGCAGTTCTTC. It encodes CASSFSPGGNEQFF.

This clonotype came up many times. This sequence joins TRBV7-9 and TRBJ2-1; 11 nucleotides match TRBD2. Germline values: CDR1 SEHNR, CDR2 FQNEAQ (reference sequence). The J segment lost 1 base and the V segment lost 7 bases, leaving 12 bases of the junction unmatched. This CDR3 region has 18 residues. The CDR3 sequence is CASTPLAGVRRSYNEQFF. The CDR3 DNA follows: TGTGCCAGCACCCCACTAGCGGGGGTCCGGAGATCCTACAATGAGCAGTTCTTC.

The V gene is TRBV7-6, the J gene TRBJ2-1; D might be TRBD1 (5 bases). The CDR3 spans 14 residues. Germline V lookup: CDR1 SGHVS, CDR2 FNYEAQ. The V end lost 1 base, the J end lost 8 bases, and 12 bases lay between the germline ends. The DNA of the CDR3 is TGTGCCAGCAGCTTAGGGGGCCCCGAGGATGAGCAGTTCTTC. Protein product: CASSLGGPEDEQFF.

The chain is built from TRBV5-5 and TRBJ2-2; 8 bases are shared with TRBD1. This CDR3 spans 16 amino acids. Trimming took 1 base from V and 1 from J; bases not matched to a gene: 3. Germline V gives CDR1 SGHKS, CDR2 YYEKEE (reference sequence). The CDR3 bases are TGTGCCAGCAGCTTGCGGGGGACAGGGAACACCGGGGAGCTGTTTTTT. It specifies CASSLRGTGNTGELFF.

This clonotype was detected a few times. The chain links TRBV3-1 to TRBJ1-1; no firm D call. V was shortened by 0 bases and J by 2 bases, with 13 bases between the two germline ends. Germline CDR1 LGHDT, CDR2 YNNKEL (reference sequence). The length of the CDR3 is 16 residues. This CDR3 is CASSQESPGQNTEAFF. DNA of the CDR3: TGTGCCAGCAGCCAAGAGTCCCCGGGCCAAAACACTGAAGCTTTCTTT.

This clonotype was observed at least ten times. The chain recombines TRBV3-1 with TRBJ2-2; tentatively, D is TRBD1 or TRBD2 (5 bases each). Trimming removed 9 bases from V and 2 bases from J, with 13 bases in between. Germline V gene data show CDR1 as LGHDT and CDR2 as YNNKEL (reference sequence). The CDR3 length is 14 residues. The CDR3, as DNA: TGTGCCAGTCAGCGAGGGGTCAACACCGGGGAGCTGTTTTTT. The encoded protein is CASQRGVNTGELFF.

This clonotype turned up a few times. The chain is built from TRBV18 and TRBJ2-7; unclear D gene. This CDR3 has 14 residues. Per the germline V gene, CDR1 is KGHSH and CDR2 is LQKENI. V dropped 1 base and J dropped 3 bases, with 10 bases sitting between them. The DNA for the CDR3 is TGTGCCAGCTCACCACTCAAAGACAACTACGAGCAGTACTTC. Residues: CASSPLKDNYEQYF.

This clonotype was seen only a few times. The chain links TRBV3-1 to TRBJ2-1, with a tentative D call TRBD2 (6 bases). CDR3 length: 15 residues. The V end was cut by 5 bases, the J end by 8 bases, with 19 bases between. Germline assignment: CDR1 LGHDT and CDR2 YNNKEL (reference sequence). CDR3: CASSAWGVVKDEQFF. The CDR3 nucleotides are TGTGCCAGCAGCGCTTGGGGGGTTGTGAAAGATGAGCAGTTCTTC.

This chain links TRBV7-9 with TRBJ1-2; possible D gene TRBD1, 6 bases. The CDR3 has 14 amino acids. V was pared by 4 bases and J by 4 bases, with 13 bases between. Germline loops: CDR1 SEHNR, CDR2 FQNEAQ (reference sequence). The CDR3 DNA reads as TGTGCCAGCAGCTGGACAGCCGATTCCTATGGCTACACCTTC. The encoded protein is CASSWTADSYGYTF.